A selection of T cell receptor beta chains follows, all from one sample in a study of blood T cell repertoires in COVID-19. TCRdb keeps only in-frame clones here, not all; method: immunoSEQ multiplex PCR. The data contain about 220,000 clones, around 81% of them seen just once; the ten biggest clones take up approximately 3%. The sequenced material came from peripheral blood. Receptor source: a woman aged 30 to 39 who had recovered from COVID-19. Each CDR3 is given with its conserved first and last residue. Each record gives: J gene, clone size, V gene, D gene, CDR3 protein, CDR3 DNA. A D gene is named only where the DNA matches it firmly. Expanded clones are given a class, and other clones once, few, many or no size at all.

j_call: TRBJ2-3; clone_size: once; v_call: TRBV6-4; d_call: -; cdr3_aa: CASSPGVTDTQYF; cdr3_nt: TGTGCCAGCAGTCCCGGGGTCACAGATACGCAGTATTTT
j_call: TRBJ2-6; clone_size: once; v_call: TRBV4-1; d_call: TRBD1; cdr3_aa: CASSQVTTGLDGGANVLTF; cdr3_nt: TGCGCCAGCAGCCAAGTAACGACAGGGCTCGATGGTGGGGCCAACGTCCTGACTTTC
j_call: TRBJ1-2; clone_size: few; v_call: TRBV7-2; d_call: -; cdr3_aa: CASSSRQDNYGYTF; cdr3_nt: TGTGCCAGCAGCTCGCGACAGGATAACTATGGCTACACCTTC
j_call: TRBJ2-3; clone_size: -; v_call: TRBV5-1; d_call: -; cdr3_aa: CASSRDSSTDTQYF; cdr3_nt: TGCGCCAGCAGCCGAGACAGTAGCACAGATACGCAGTATTTT
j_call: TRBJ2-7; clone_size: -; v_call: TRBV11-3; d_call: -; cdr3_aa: CASSPGRTDFYEQYF; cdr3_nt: TGTGCCAGCAGCCCCGGACGGACAGACTTCTACGAGCAGTACTTC
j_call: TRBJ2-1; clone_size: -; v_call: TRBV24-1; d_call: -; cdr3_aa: CATSDPLTYYNEQFF; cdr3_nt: TGTGCCACCAGTGATCCCTTGACTTACTACAATGAGCAGTTCTTC
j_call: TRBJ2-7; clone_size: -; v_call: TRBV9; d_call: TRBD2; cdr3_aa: CASSVVWKQAGVKWQYF; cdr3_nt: TGTGCCAGCAGCGTAGTGTGGAAACAGGCGGGAGTAAAGTGGCAGTACTTC
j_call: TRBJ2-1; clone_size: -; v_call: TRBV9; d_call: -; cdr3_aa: CASSITGGDYNEQFF; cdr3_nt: TGTGCCAGCAGCATCACAGGGGGGGACTACAATGAGCAGTTCTTC
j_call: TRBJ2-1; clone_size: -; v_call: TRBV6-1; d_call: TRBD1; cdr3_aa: CASSVSTTGGGYNEQFF; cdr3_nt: TGTGCCAGCAGTGTTTCCACAACAGGGGGCGGATACAATGAGCAGTTCTTC
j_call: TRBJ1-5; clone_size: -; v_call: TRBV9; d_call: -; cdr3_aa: CASSVSGSGQPQHF; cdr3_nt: TGTGCCAGCAGCGTATCAGGGTCTGGGCAGCCCCAGCATTTT
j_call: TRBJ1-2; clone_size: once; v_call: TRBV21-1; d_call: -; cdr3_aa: CASTETAWGGYTF; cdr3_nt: TGTGCCAGCACAGAGACAGCGTGGGGAGGCTACACCTTC
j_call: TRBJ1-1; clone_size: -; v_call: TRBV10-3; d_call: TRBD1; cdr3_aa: CAISDGRGRGATEAFF; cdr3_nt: TGTGCCATCAGTGACGGCAGGGGGCGCGGGGCCACTGAAGCTTTCTTT
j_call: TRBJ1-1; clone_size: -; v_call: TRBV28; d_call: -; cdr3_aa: CASRPTGGGEDTEAFF; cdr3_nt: TGTGCCAGCAGACCAACTGGAGGCGGGGAGGACACTGAAGCTTTCTTT
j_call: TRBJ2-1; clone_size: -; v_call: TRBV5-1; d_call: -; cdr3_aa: CASSSGTRSNEQFF; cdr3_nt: TGCGCCAGCAGCTCCGGGACTCGGAGCAATGAGCAGTTCTTC
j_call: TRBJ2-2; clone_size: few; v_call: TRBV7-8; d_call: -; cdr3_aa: CASSLAGGGNTGELFF; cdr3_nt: TGTGCCAGCAGCTTAGCTGGAGGGGGCAACACCGGGGAGCTGTTTTTT
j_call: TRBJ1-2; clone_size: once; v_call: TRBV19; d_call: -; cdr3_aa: CASNDNHHYGYTF; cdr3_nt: TGTGCCAGTAACGACAACCATCACTATGGCTACACCTTC
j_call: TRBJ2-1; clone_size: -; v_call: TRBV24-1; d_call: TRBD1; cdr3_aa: CATSDQGQVHEQFF; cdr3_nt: TGTGCCACCAGTGATCAGGGACAGGTCCATGAGCAGTTCTTC
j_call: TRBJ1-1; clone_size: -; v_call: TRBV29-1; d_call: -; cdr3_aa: CSVEWGGAEAFF; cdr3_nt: TGCAGCGTTGAGTGGGGAGGCGCTGAAGCTTTCTTT
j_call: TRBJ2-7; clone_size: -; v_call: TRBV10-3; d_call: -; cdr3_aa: CAISPPATYEQYF; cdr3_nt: TGTGCCATCAGCCCCCCCGCTACCTACGAGCAGTACTTC
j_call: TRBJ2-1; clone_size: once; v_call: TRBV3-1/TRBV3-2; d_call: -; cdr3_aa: CASSQEKEASEYNEQFF; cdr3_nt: TGTGCCAGCAGCCAAGAGAAAGAGGCTAGCGAATACAATGAGCAGTTCTTC
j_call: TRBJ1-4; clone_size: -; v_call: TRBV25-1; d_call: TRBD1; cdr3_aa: CVTGGREKLFF; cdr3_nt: TGTGTGACAGGGGGGCGAGAAAAACTGTTTTTT
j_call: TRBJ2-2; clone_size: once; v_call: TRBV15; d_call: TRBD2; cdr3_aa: CATRDSGRSTGELFF; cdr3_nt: TGTGCCACCAGGGATAGCGGGAGAAGCACCGGGGAGCTGTTTTTT
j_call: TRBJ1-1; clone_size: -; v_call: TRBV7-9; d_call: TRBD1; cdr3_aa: CASTGGGNTEAFF; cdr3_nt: TGTGCCTCAACAGGGGGCGGTAACACTGAAGCTTTCTTT
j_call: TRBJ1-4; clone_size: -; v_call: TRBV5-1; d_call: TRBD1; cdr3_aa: CASSWTGPLNEKLFF; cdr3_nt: TGCGCCAGCAGCTGGACAGGCCCTCTTAATGAAAAACTGTTTTTT
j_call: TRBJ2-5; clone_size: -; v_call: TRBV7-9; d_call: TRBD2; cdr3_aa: CASSLTGRVQETQYF; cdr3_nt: TGTGCCAGCAGCCTGACTGGGAGGGTTCAAGAGACCCAGTACTTC
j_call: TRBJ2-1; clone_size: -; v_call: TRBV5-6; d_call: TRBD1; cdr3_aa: CASSLLRDSTSYNEQFF; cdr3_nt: TGTGCCAGCAGCTTGCTTCGGGACAGCACCTCCTACAATGAGCAGTTCTTC
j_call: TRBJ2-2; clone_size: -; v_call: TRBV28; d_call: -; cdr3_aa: CASSSTGELFF; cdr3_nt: TGTGCCAGCAGCTCTACCGGGGAGCTGTTTTTT
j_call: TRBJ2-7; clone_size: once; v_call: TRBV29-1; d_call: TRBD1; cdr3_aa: CSVEGGLQGRSSYEQYF; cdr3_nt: TGCAGCGTTGAAGGGGGCTTACAGGGGCGAAGCTCCTACGAGCAGTACTTC
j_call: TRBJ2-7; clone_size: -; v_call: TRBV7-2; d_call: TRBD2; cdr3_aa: CASRWTSGPYEQYF; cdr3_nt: TGTGCCAGCAGATGGACTAGCGGACCCTACGAGCAGTACTTC
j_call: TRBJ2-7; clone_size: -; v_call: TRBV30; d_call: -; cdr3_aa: CAWSGYSVYEQYF; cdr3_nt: TGTGCCTGGAGTGGTTACTCCGTCTACGAGCAGTACTTC
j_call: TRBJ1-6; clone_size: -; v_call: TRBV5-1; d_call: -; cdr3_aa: CASSLTGNNNSPLHF; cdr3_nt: TGCGCCAGCAGCTTGACAGGGAATAATAATTCACCCCTCCACTTT
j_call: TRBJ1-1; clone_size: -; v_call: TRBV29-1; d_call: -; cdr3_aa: CSVDNNPGEAFF; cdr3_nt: TGCAGCGTTGACAATAACCCAGGGGAAGCTTTCTTT
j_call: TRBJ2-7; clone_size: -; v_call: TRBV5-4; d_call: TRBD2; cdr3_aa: CASSGGLAGSLYEQYF; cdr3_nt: TGTGCCAGCAGCGGGGGACTAGCGGGTTCTCTCTACGAGCAGTACTTC
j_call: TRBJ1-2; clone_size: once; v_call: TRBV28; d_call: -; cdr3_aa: CASSPQIRGGYGYTF; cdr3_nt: TGTGCCAGCAGTCCACAAATAAGGGGTGGATATGGCTACACCTTC
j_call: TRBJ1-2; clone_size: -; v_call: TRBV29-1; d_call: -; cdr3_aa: CSALVGDYGYTF; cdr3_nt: TGCAGCGCCCTGGTCGGGGACTACGGCTACACCTTC
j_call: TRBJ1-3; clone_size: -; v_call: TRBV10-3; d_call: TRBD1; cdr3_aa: CAISGQVSGNTIYF; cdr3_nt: TGTGCCATCAGCGGACAGGTCTCTGGAAACACCATATATTTT
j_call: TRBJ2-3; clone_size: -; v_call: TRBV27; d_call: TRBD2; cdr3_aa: CASSFSLSGREDTQYF; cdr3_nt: TGTGCCAGCAGTTTCTCTCTTAGCGGGCGGGAAGATACGCAGTATTTT
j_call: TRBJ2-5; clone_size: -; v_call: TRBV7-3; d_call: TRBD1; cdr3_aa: CASSSQGAETQYF; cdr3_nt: TGTGCCAGCAGCTCGCAGGGGGCCGAGACCCAGTACTTC
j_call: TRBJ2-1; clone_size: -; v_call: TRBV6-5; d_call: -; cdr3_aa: CASSVAGASGNEQFF; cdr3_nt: TGTGCCAGCAGCGTCGCGGGGGCCTCGGGCAATGAGCAGTTCTTC
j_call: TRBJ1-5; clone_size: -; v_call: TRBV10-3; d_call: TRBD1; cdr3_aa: CAISGGTGMNQPQHF; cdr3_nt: TGTGCCATCAGTGGAGGGACAGGGATGAATCAGCCCCAGCATTTT
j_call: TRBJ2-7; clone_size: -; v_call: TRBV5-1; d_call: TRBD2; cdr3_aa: CASSLALAGNSYEQYF; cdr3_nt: TGCGCCAGCAGCTTGGCTCTAGCGGGAAACTCCTACGAGCAGTACTTC
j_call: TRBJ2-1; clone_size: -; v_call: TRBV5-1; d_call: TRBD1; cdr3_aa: CASRRDSAQEQFF; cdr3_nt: TGCGCCAGCAGACGGGACAGCGCCCAAGAGCAGTTCTTC
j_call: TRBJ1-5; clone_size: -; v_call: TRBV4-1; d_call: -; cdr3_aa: CASSQDIRGGPQHF; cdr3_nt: TGCGCCAGCAGCCAAGATATCCGGGGAGGGCCCCAGCATTTT
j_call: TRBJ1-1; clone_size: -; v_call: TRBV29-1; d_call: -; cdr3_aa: CSVVSGAGNTEAFF; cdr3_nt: TGCAGCGTTGTCAGTGGGGCAGGGAACACTGAAGCTTTCTTT
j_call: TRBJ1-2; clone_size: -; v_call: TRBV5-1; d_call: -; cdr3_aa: CASRATGRGYTF; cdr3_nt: TGCGCCAGCAGGGCGACAGGACGTGGCTACACCTTC
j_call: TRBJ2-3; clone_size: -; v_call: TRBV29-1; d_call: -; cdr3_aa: CSGDSWGGTDTQYF; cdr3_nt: TGCAGCGGCGATAGTTGGGGCGGCACAGATACGCAGTATTTT
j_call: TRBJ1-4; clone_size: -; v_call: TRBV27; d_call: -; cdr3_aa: CASSSGQQIEKLFF; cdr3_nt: TGTGCCAGCAGTTCAGGACAGCAAATTGAAAAACTGTTTTTT
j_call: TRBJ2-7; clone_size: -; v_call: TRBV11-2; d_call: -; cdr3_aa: CASSLVANSYEQYF; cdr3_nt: TGTGCCAGCAGCTTGGTCGCTAACTCCTACGAGCAGTACTTC
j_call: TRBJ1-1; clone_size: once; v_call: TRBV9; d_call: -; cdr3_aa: CASSASGQRNTEAFF; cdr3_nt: TGTGCCAGCAGCGCCAGCGGGCAGAGGAACACTGAAGCTTTCTTT
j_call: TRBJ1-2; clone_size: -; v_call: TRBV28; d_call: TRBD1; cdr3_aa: CAFRDRGTYGYTF; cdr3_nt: TGTGCCTTCCGGGACAGGGGGACCTATGGCTACACCTTC
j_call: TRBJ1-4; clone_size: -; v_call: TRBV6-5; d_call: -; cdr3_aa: CASSPGGGGEKLFF; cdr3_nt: TGTGCCAGCAGTCCCGGGGGTGGGGGTGAAAAACTGTTTTTT
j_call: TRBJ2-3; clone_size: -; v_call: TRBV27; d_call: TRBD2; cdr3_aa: CASSLGATSPQYF; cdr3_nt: TGTGCCAGCAGTTTAGGGGCGACTAGCCCGCAGTATTTT
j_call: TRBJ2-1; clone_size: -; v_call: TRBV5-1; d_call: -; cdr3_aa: CASSFLSSYNEQFF; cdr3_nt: TGCGCCAGCAGCTTTCTCAGCTCCTACAATGAGCAGTTCTTC
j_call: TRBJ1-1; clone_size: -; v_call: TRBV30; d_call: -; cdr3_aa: CAWRYREGAFF; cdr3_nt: TGTGCCTGGAGATACAGGGAGGGGGCTTTCTTT
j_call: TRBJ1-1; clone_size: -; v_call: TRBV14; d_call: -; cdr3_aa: CASSQEHSSNTEAFF; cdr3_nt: TGTGCCAGCAGCCAAGAGCACAGCTCGAACACTGAAGCTTTCTTT
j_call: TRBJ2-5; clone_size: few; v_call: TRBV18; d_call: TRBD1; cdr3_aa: CASSPRQGAEETQYF; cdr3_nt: TGTGCCAGCTCACCACGACAGGGGGCTGAGGAGACCCAGTACTTC
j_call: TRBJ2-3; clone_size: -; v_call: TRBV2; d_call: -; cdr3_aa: CASSFRGFGGTDTQYF; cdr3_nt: TGTGCCAGCAGTTTCCGGGGGTTTGGAGGCACAGATACGCAGTATTTT